These T cell receptor beta chains were read from a single sample in a study of OX40 agonist ivuxolimab in advanced cancers. Method: immunoSEQ multiplex PCR; TCRdb's copy keeps in-frame clones and lacks some. The sample lists tens of thousands of clones; 75% to 90% were seen once. This specimen consisted of CD4+ or CD8+ T cells sorted from blood, obtained in a trial of the OX40 agonist ivuxolimab. Source of these receptors: an adult with an advanced solid tumor such as melanoma, head and neck, liver or kidney cancer. The CDR3 runs from the conserved cysteine through the conserved F or W. The D gene is left open where the match is weak. Clone size is stated in some rows and not others, as once, few, many or a class when expanded.

DNA: TGTGCCAGCCGAGGGCACCTCCAAGAGACCCAGTACTTC; CDR3: CASRGHLQETQYF; D: -; size: few; V: TRBV27; J: TRBJ2-5
DNA: TGCAGCGTTGAGGCAGGGGACACGAACACTGAAGCTTTCTTT; CDR3: CSVEAGDTNTEAFF; D: -; size: -; V: TRBV29-1; J: TRBJ1-1
DNA: TGTGCCAGCAGCTCCACCGGGGCCCCATATAGCAATCAGCCCCAGCATTTT; CDR3: CASSSTGAPYSNQPQHF; D: -; size: -; V: TRBV7-4; J: TRBJ1-5
DNA: TGTGCCAGCAGCTTGCGGCCAGCAGAGACCTACGAGCAGTACTTC; CDR3: CASSLRPAETYEQYF; D: -; size: -; V: TRBV5-5; J: TRBJ2-7
DNA: TGTGCCAGCAGTGAACTTGACACTTTACCGTACAATGAGCAGTTCTTC; CDR3: CASSELDTLPYNEQFF; D: -; size: -; V: TRBV25-1; J: TRBJ2-1
DNA: TGTGCCAGCAGCGTGCGAGGGAACAATTCACCCCTCCACTTT; CDR3: CASSVRGNNSPLHF; D: -; size: once; V: TRBV9; J: TRBJ1-6
DNA: TGTGCCAGCAGCTTAGGCGGGACGGACCCCTACGAGCAGTACTTC; CDR3: CASSLGGTDPYEQYF; D: -; size: -; V: TRBV19; J: TRBJ2-7
DNA: TGCGCCAGTTCCACCTCCGGGACAGGGATCAACAATGAGCAGTTCTTC; CDR3: CASSTSGTGINNEQFF; D: TRBD1; size: once; V: TRBV5-1; J: TRBJ2-1
DNA: TGTGCCAGCAGCGTAGCTAGCGGGATAGGTAATGAGCAGTTCTTC; CDR3: CASSVASGIGNEQFF; D: TRBD2; size: few; V: TRBV9; J: TRBJ2-1
DNA: TGTGCCAGCAGTCTCTCCTATTACGAGCAGTACTTC; CDR3: CASSLSYYEQYF; D: -; size: few; V: TRBV27; J: TRBJ2-7
DNA: TGTGCCAGCAGTGACAGCTCTGGGGCCAACGTCCTGACTTTC; CDR3: CASSDSSGANVLTF; D: -; size: -; V: TRBV5-6; J: TRBJ2-6
DNA: TGCGCCAGCAGCTTGACGGAGTACAATGAGCAGTTCTTC; CDR3: CASSLTEYNEQFF; D: -; size: few; V: TRBV5-1; J: TRBJ2-1
DNA: TGTGCCAGCAGTGTCTCAAATTCACCCCTCCACTTT; CDR3: CASSVSNSPLHF; D: -; size: few; V: TRBV2; J: TRBJ1-6
DNA: TGTGCCAGCAGCCGTCGGACAGGGGGTCCCCTAAATGAGCAGTTCTTC; CDR3: CASSRRTGGPLNEQFF; D: TRBD1; size: once; V: TRBV7-2; J: TRBJ2-1
DNA: TGTGCCAGCTCACCCGGCGTCAGGGTCTACGAGCAGTACTTC; CDR3: CASSPGVRVYEQYF; D: -; size: -; V: TRBV18; J: TRBJ2-7
DNA: TGTGCCAGTAGTATGGCCGGGACTAGCTCCTACGAGCAGTACTTC; CDR3: CASSMAGTSSYEQYF; D: TRBD2; size: -; V: TRBV19; J: TRBJ2-7
DNA: TGTGCCAGCAGCCAATGGCTGGGAGGACGAGATACGCAGTATTTT; CDR3: CASSQWLGGRDTQYF; D: -; size: few; V: TRBV4-2; J: TRBJ2-3
DNA: TGTGCCAGCAGCGTAGGGGGATTTGCTGAAGCTTTCTTT; CDR3: CASSVGGFAEAFF; D: -; size: -; V: TRBV9; J: TRBJ1-1
DNA: TGTGCCAGCAGCCCACAGGGGCCTTACGGAAACACCATATATTTT; CDR3: CASSPQGPYGNTIYF; D: TRBD1; size: -; V: TRBV6-5; J: TRBJ1-3
DNA: TGTGCCAGCAGCCCGGACAGGGCCCACGAGCAGTACTTC; CDR3: CASSPDRAHEQYF; D: TRBD1; size: -; V: TRBV5-6; J: TRBJ2-7
DNA: TGTGCCAGCAGCTCCACCTCCGGGACAGGGGCGGAGCAGTTCTTC; CDR3: CASSSTSGTGAEQFF; D: TRBD1; size: once; V: TRBV7-3; J: TRBJ2-1
DNA: TGTGCCACCAGCAGAAAGACAGGGATAGAGACCCAGTACTTC; CDR3: CATSRKTGIETQYF; D: TRBD1; size: -; V: TRBV15; J: TRBJ2-5
DNA: TGTGCCAGCAGCATGACTAGCGGGACTAGCACAGATACGCAGTATTTT; CDR3: CASSMTSGTSTDTQYF; D: TRBD2; size: once; V: TRBV5-6; J: TRBJ2-3
DNA: TGTGCCAGCAGCCCATTTGGGGGTCGTGAAAAACTGTTTTTT; CDR3: CASSPFGGREKLFF; D: -; size: -; V: TRBV5-6; J: TRBJ1-4
DNA: TGTGCCAGCTCAGCTTTCGGACAGGGGGCATCGAATGAGCAGTTCTTC; CDR3: CASSAFGQGASNEQFF; D: TRBD1; size: -; V: TRBV18; J: TRBJ2-1
DNA: TGTGCCAGCTCACCGCAGACAGGCTCTGGAAACACCATATATTTT; CDR3: CASSPQTGSGNTIYF; D: -; size: -; V: TRBV18; J: TRBJ1-3
DNA: TGTGCCACCCGCGAGGGGGCGGGAGAGACCCAGTACTTC; CDR3: CATREGAGETQYF; D: TRBD1; size: -; V: TRBV15; J: TRBJ2-5
DNA: TGTGCCAGCAGCAAAGTTAGGACCGGCAGGGGCCCAGTAAACACCGGGGAGCTGTTTTTT; CDR3: CASSKVRTGRGPVNTGELFF; D: -; size: -; V: TRBV21-1; J: TRBJ2-2
DNA: TGTGCCACCGCTCTCAGGGGGGGCCACGAGCAGTACTTC; CDR3: CATALRGGHEQYF; D: -; size: -; V: TRBV6-6; J: TRBJ2-7
DNA: TGTGCCAGCAGCGACAGGGGGCGCAGAAACATTCAGTACTTC; CDR3: CASSDRGRRNIQYF; D: TRBD1; size: -; V: TRBV28; J: TRBJ2-4
DNA: TGTGCCTGGAGCACGGGTGGGGTTCAGCCCCAGCATTTT; CDR3: CAWSTGGVQPQHF; D: -; size: -; V: TRBV30; J: TRBJ1-5
DNA: TGTGCCAGCAGTTCCCGTCGACGTACGAACACCGGGGAGCTGTTTTTT; CDR3: CASSSRRRTNTGELFF; D: -; size: -; V: TRBV28; J: TRBJ2-2
DNA: TGTGCCAGCAGCCGGGACATCTATGGCTACACCTTC; CDR3: CASSRDIYGYTF; D: -; size: -; V: TRBV28; J: TRBJ1-2
DNA: TGTGCCAGCAGGGAGACTAGCGGGACTTCCTACAATGAGCAGTTCTTC; CDR3: CASRETSGTSYNEQFF; D: TRBD2; size: few; V: TRBV27; J: TRBJ2-1
DNA: TGTGCCAGCAGCATATCAACACCTAGCGGGAGGTTCTCCTACGAGCAGTACTTC; CDR3: CASSISTPSGRFSYEQYF; D: TRBD2; size: -; V: TRBV7-9; J: TRBJ2-7
DNA: TGTGCCAGCAGCTTAGACGATCAGTTCTCCTACGAGCAGTACTTC; CDR3: CASSLDDQFSYEQYF; D: -; size: -; V: TRBV6-5; J: TRBJ2-7
DNA: TGTGCCAGTTCCGACAGATGGACACAAGAGACCCAGTACTTC; CDR3: CASSDRWTQETQYF; D: -; size: -; V: TRBV19; J: TRBJ2-5
DNA: TGCGCCAGCAGCTTGCGTAGTAGTTACGGTACCACAGATACGCAGTATTTT; CDR3: CASSLRSSYGTTDTQYF; D: -; size: -; V: TRBV5-1; J: TRBJ2-3
DNA: TGTGCCAGCAGCTTACAGGGCAATCAGCCCCAGCATTTT; CDR3: CASSLQGNQPQHF; D: -; size: once; V: TRBV7-3; J: TRBJ1-5
DNA: TGTGCCAGCAGCCTGACTAGCGGGAGCACAGATACGCAGTATTTT; CDR3: CASSLTSGSTDTQYF; D: TRBD2; size: -; V: TRBV4-2; J: TRBJ2-3
DNA: TGTGCCAGTAGTATAGGAGGCGGGCGGGGTAACAATGAGCAGTTCTTC; CDR3: CASSIGGGRGNNEQFF; D: -; size: -; V: TRBV19; J: TRBJ2-1
DNA: TGTGCCAGCTCACCATTTTTATCGTCGGCAGGACCAACCAGCTCTGGGGCCAACGTCCTGACTTTC; CDR3: CASSPFLSSAGPTSSGANVLTF; D: -; size: few; V: TRBV18; J: TRBJ2-6
DNA: TGTGCCAGCAGGACCCTTAGGGAGGGCAATCAGCCCCAGCATTTT; CDR3: CASRTLREGNQPQHF; D: -; size: -; V: TRBV2; J: TRBJ1-5
DNA: TGTGCCAGCAGCGACGGACTACCCAACCGGGATACGCAGTATTTT; CDR3: CASSDGLPNRDTQYF; D: -; size: -; V: TRBV5-4; J: TRBJ2-3
DNA: TGTGCCTGGAGTCGCTGGCCCGGACAGGCCTCCTTCGAGCAGTACTTC; CDR3: CAWSRWPGQASFEQYF; D: TRBD1; size: -; V: TRBV30; J: TRBJ2-7
DNA: TGTGCCAGCAGCCAAGTCCTGACCGCCGGTCACGGGGAGCTGTTTTTT; CDR3: CASSQVLTAGHGELFF; D: -; size: -; V: TRBV4-2; J: TRBJ2-2
DNA: TGTGCCAGCAATGGCCAGGTTGAAGCTTTCTTT; CDR3: CASNGQVEAFF; D: -; size: -; V: TRBV28; J: TRBJ1-1
DNA: TGTGCCAGCAGCTGGGGGGCGGAGTCCTACGAGCAGTACTTC; CDR3: CASSWGAESYEQYF; D: -; size: -; V: TRBV5-6; J: TRBJ2-7
DNA: TGCAGCGTTGAACGGGGGGCGCATATAGCGGGGCCAGATACGCAGTATTTT; CDR3: CSVERGAHIAGPDTQYF; D: TRBD2; size: -; V: TRBV29-1; J: TRBJ2-3
DNA: TGTGCCAGCAGCTTAGCTACCTACGAGCAGTACTTC; CDR3: CASSLATYEQYF; D: -; size: -; V: TRBV7-9; J: TRBJ2-7
DNA: TGTGCCACCAGCAGAGATAGCCCGGTTGATGAAGCTTTCTTT; CDR3: CATSRDSPVDEAFF; D: -; size: -; V: TRBV15; J: TRBJ1-1
DNA: TGTGCCAGTAGTGGCGAATCCTACGAGCAGTACTTC; CDR3: CASSGESYEQYF; D: -; size: -; V: TRBV19; J: TRBJ2-7
DNA: TGCGCCAGCAGGGAGGCGGGACGCCCTTGGGCAGATACGCAGTATTTT; CDR3: CASREAGRPWADTQYF; D: -; size: -; V: TRBV5-1; J: TRBJ2-3
DNA: TGCGCCAGCAGCCCGCACTCAACGACCAGGGAGACCCAGTACTTC; CDR3: CASSPHSTTRETQYF; D: -; size: -; V: TRBV5-1; J: TRBJ2-5